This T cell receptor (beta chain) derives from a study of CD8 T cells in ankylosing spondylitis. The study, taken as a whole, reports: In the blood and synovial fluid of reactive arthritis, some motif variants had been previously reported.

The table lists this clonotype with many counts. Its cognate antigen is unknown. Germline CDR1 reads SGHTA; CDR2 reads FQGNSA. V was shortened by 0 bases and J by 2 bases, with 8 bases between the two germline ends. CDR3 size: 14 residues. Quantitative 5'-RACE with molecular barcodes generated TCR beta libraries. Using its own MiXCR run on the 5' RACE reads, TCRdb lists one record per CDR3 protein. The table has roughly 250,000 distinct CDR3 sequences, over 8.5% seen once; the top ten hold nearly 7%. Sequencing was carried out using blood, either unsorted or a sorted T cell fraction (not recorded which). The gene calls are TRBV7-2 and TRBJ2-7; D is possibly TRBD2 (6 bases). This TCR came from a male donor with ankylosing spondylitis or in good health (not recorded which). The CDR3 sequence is CASSLAAGTYEQYF. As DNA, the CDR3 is TGTGCCAGCAGCTTAGCGGCGGGAACCTACGAGCAGTACTTC.